The 24 T cell receptor beta chains in this list originate from one sample, sequenced in a study of a mutant IDH1 vaccine in newly diagnosed glioma. As to time point: week 23, last vaccination. Alongside topical imiquimod, each dose of vaccine comprised 300 ug of mutant IDH1 20-mer peptide. Measured with immunoSEQ multiplex PCR; TCRdb has only the in-frame clones, and not every one. The sample contains approximately 81,000 clones, about 82% of which appear only once. These receptors' targets are unknown. The sequences come from PBMCs, collected from a glioma patient whose treatment included an IDH1 peptide vaccine. These receptors originate from a man in his thirties or forties with glioma. Some clones in this sample may be carry-over from other donors' samples.

CDR3 region: CASSVLTGLYTF. The CDR3 nucleotides read TGTGCCAGCAGCGTCCTTACAGGGTTATACACCTTC. The genes are TRBV28 and TRBJ1-2; TRBD1 might be the D (6 bases). CDR3 length: 12 residues. Germline V lookup: CDR1 MDHEN, CDR2 SYDVKM. V lost 6 bases, J lost 11 bases, and 16 bases lay in between.

This clone showed up just a few times. The chain couples TRBV28 to TRBJ1-2, with D hard to call. The CDR3 length is 12 residues. V gave up 5 bases and J gave up 3 bases, with 7 bases separating them. Germline V gene lookup returns CDR1 MDHEN and CDR2 SYDVKM. CDR3 coding DNA: TGTGCCAGCAGTCTTACTCACTATGGCTACACCTTC. Its translation is CASSLTHYGYTF.

This clone has a handful of counts. The genes are TRBV19 and TRBJ1-2; 7 bases fit TRBD1. Germline lookup yields CDR1 LNHDA and CDR2 SQIVND (reference sequence). This CDR3 has 16 residues. V lost 5 bases to trimming and J lost 4 bases; unmatched junction nucleotides: 13. The CDR3 reads CASSPRWQGVSYGYTF. The CDR3 coding sequence is TGTGCCAGTAGTCCCCGATGGCAGGGGGTTTCCTATGGCTACACCTTC.

This clone has a handful of counts. This chain links TRBV7-3 with TRBJ1-5, with no clear D. Trimming left V 3 bases short and J 6 bases short, with 9 bases between. CDR1 and CDR2 from the germline V gene are SGHTA and FQGTGA. The CDR3 is made up of 13 amino acids. The CDR3 protein is CASSFMDGQPQHF. The CDR3 coding sequence is TGTGCCAGCAGCTTCATGGACGGTCAGCCCCAGCATTTT.

The rearrangement joins TRBV10-3 to TRBJ2-7; 10 nucleotides agree with TRBD1. The CDR3 totals 13 residues. Per germline, CDR1 ENHRY and CDR2 SYGVKD. Unmatched junction bases numbered 6, after V lost 6 bases and J lost 7 bases. CDR3 DNA sequence: TGTGCCATCAGGACAGGGGGCGCCGGGGAGCAGTACTTC. Protein sequence: CAIRTGGAGEQYF.

In regard to this clone: A much larger clone sits a single nucleotide away, making a read error possible. Other DNA sequences within the sample encode an identical CDR3. The rearrangement links TRBV6-5 to TRBJ2-5, with 7 bases that match TRBD1. Per the germline V gene, CDR1 is MNHEY and CDR2 is SVGAGI. The CDR3 sequence is 15 residues long. V lost 6 bases and J lost 5; bases outside the gene matches: 12. CDR3 residues: CASSPSGTAPETQYF. CDR3 DNA sequence: TGTGCCAGCAGCCCATCCGGGACAGCCCCGGAGACCCAGTACTTC.

The V gene is TRBV7-9, the J gene TRBJ1-2; D ambiguous. The CDR3 has 13 amino acids. Deletions cut 9 bases from V and 3 bases from J, with 14 bases between. The germline CDR1 and CDR2 sequences are SEHNR and FQNEAQ (reference sequence). The CDR3 sequence is CASEALSDYGYTF. The CDR3 bases are TGTGCCAGTGAGGCTCTCTCGGACTATGGCTACACCTTC.

This chain connects TRBV7-2 to TRBJ2-7; 9 bases agree with TRBD2. This CDR3 comprises 18 residues. V lost 1 base to trimming and J lost 3 bases; unmatched junction nucleotides: 13. The germline CDR1 and CDR2 sequences are SGHTA and FQGNSA. The CDR3 loop is CASSLGIGSSGDNYEQYF. The CDR3 nucleotides are TGTGCCAGCAGCTTAGGGATCGGATCTAGCGGGGACAACTACGAGCAGTACTTC.

The chain couples TRBV7-3 to TRBJ1-5; TRBD1 matches 9 bases. The CDR3 spans 16 residues. The germline V gene encodes CDR1 SGHTA and CDR2 FQGTGA. With 3 bases clipped from V and 1 base from J, the junction kept 4 bases outside the gene matches. The CDR3 sequence is CASSFWTGVSNQPQHF. Written as DNA, the CDR3 is TGTGCCAGCAGCTTTTGGACAGGGGTAAGCAATCAGCCCCAGCATTTT.

The DNA of the CDR3 is TGTGCCAGCAGTGAGGCCGGGACTCCGACCTACGAGCAGTACTTC. This translates into CASSEAGTPTYEQYF. The genes are TRBV25-1 and TRBJ2-7; D possibly corresponds to TRBD2 (6 bases). This CDR3 region has 15 residues. The germline V gene has CDR1 MGHDK and CDR2 SYGVNS. The V end was cut by 3 bases, the J end by 2 bases, with 14 bases between.

This chain uses TRBV5-6 with TRBJ2-5; D possibly corresponds to TRBD1 (5 bases). The CDR3 is 11 amino acids. Germline V CDR1 and CDR2: SGHDT, YYEEEE. Between the trimmed V and J ends, which lost 4 bases and 11 bases, there was a span of 12 bases. The CDR3 loop reads CASSQQGEQYF. The CDR3, as DNA: TGTGCCAGCAGCCAGCAGGGTGAGCAGTACTTC. Using reference TRBV5-6 and TRBJ2-5 for the parts outside the CDR3, the full variable domain is DAGVTQSPTHLIKTRGQQVTLRCSPKSGHDTVSWYQQALGQGPQFIFQYYEEEERQRGNFPDRFSGHQFPNYSSELNVNALLLGDSALYLCASSQQGEQYFGPGTRLLVL.

This clone was seen only once. The rearrangement links TRBV7-2 to TRBJ1-4; TRBD1 might be the D (5 bases). Germline V gene sequence: CDR1 SGHTA, CDR2 FQGNSA. The germline V and J ends were trimmed by 1 base and 8 bases, with 14 bases remaining between them. The CDR3 totals 15 residues. CDR3 residues: CASSLGYSRDEKLFF. The CDR3 DNA reads TGTGCCAGCAGCTTAGGATACTCCAGGGACGAAAAACTGTTTTTT.

The chain carries TRBV27 and TRBJ2-1; the D call may be TRBD1 or TRBD2 (6 bases each). Per the germline V gene, CDR1 is MNHEY and CDR2 is SMNVEV (reference sequence). V was clipped by 8 bases and J by 8 bases, with 13 bases between them. The CDR3 runs 12 residues. The CDR3: CASGLGGDEQFF. The CDR3, as DNA: TGTGCCAGCGGCCTGGGGGGCGATGAGCAGTTCTTC.

This chain uses TRBV13 with TRBJ2-1; the match to TRBD2 covers 8 bases. Germline V CDR1 and CDR2: PRHDT, FYEKMQ (reference sequence). Unmatched junction bases numbered 4, after V lost 5 bases and J lost 1 base. The CDR3 runs to 15 residues. CDR3: CASSLGGASYNEQFF. The CDR3 coding sequence is TGTGCCAGCAGCCTCGGGGGGGCTTCCTACAATGAGCAGTTCTTC. The variable domain in full, with the rest retrieved from reference TRBV13 and TRBJ2-1, is AAGVIQSPRHLIKEKRETATLKCYPIPRHDTVYWYQQGPGQDPQFLISFYEKMQSDKGSIPDRFSAQQFSDYHSELNMSSLELGDSALYFCASSLGGASYNEQFFGPGTRLTVL.

This clone was observed a handful of times. The chain links TRBV11-2 to TRBJ2-2, with 8 bases fitting TRBD2. Germline lookup yields CDR1 SGHAT and CDR2 FQNNGV. V lost 6 bases to trimming and J lost 7 bases; unmatched junction nucleotides: 10. CDR3 length: 15 amino acids. The DNA of the CDR3 is TGTGCCAGCAGTTCTCTGGGGACTAGTAACGGGGAGCTGTTTTTT. It is translated as CASSSLGTSNGELFF.

V is TRBV28 and J is TRBJ2-7; a possible D gene is TRBD2 (6 bases). V lost 3 bases and J lost 3, with 12 bases in between. Germline V gene sequence: CDR1 MDHEN, CDR2 SYDVKM. This CDR3 is built from 14 residues. The DNA for the CDR3 is TGTGCCAGCAGTTTTCGGGGGAAACGCTACGAGCAGTACTTC. This codes for CASSFRGKRYEQYF.

The chain is built from TRBV11-2 and TRBJ1-2, with D possibly matching TRBD1 (6 bases). Germline V gene data show CDR1 as SGHAT and CDR2 as FQNNGV. The V end lost 2 bases, the J end lost 8 bases, and 12 bases lay between the germline ends. The CDR3 runs 13 residues. CDR3 nucleotide sequence: TGTGCCAGCAGCTTATCGGGGGCGGAGGGCTACACCTTC. This translates into CASSLSGAEGYTF.

DNA for the CDR3: TGTGCCAGCTCACCGGCCCGGACAGCCTATAATGAAAAACTGTTTTTT. Amino acid sequence: CASSPARTAYNEKLFF. The V gene is TRBV18, the J gene TRBJ1-4; TRBD1 might be the D (6 bases). The CDR3 extends over 16 amino acids. V was cut by 3 bases and J by 4 bases, with 15 bases left in between. Germline CDR1 KGHSH, CDR2 LQKENI.

The chain carries TRBV7-9 and TRBJ2-1; 7 bases fit TRBD2. CDR3 size: 14 residues. V was clipped by 7 bases and J by 7 bases; unmatched bases: 10. Germline loops: CDR1 SEHNR, CDR2 FQNEAQ (reference sequence). CDR3 sequence: CASNLGQGGNEQFF. In nucleotides, the CDR3 is TGTGCCAGCAACCTTGGGCAGGGAGGGAATGAGCAGTTCTTC. Supplemented by reference TRBV7-9 and TRBJ2-1, the full variable domain reads DTGVSQNPRHKITKRGQNVTFRCDPISEHNRLYWYRQTLGQGPEFLTYFQNEAQLEKSRLLSDRFSAERPKGSFSTLEIQRTEQGDSAMYLCASNLGQGGNEQFFGPGTRLTVL.

The V and J genes are TRBV5-1 and TRBJ1-2, with 7 bases that match TRBD1. The CDR3 length is 15 residues. Germline V lookup: CDR1 SGHRS, CDR2 YFSETQ. V trimming: 5 bases; J trimming: 7 bases; junction bases outside the gene matches: 14. This CDR3 reads CASSPAGNRGGGYTF. CDR3 DNA: TGCGCCAGCAGTCCCGCTGGGAACAGGGGAGGTGGCTACACCTTC.

The chain employs TRBV7-2 and TRBJ1-4; D remains ambiguous. The CDR3 has 16 residues. Between the trimmed V and J ends, which lost 1 base and 6 bases, there was a span of 15 bases. CDR1 is SGHTA, CDR2 FQGNSA, per germline. CDR3 amino acids: CASSLGTGLGDEKLFF. CDR3 nucleotides: TGTGCCAGCAGCTTAGGGACCGGGTTGGGAGATGAAAAACTGTTTTTT.

The chain is built from TRBV28 and TRBJ1-1, with a possible D match to TRBD1 (5 bases). Trimming took 3 bases from V and 5 from J, leaving 19 bases between them. CDR1 MDHEN and CDR2 SYDVKM come from the germline V gene. CDR3 length: 16 residues. The CDR3 nucleotides are TGTGCCAGCAGTTTTTGGCAGGCGGGGGTTACGACTGAAGCTTTCTTT. This translates into CASSFWQAGVTTEAFF.

The gene calls are TRBV27 and TRBJ2-2; D is possibly TRBD1 (5 bases). Trimming cost V 4 bases and J 6 bases, with 12 bases left between them. CDR1 MNHEY and CDR2 SMNVEV come from the germline V gene (reference sequence). The CDR3 covers 14 residues. In DNA, the CDR3 is TGTGCCAGCAGTTCCAGCGCAGGGTCCGGGGAGCTGTTTTTT. This encodes CASSSSAGSGELFF.

This chain uses TRBV28 with TRBJ2-1, with TRBD1 matching 8 bases. Germline V gene data show CDR1 as MDHEN and CDR2 as SYDVKM. CDR3 size: 17 residues. V was pared by 5 bases and J by 5 bases, with 14 bases of the junction left unmatched. DNA of the CDR3: TGTGCCAGCAGTGCAAGAGATTGGACAGGGATAAACAATGAGCAGTTCTTC. Encoded protein: CASSARDWTGINNEQFF.